The 18 T cell receptor beta chains given below trace back to one sample, sequenced in a study of blood T cell repertoires in COVID-19. Method: immunoSEQ multiplex PCR; TCRdb's copy keeps in-frame clones and lacks some. The sample lists about 70,000 clones, just under 90% occurring once. Sequenced sample: peripheral blood. The receptor source for this set is a man in his sixties with acute or convalescent COVID-19.

This chain links TRBV27 with TRBJ1-6; the match to TRBD1 covers 9 bases. Germline values: CDR1 MNHEY, CDR2 SMNVEV (reference sequence). The J segment lost 7 bases and the V segment lost 8 bases, leaving 3 bases of the junction unmatched. The CDR3 loop spans 13 amino acids. In DNA, the CDR3 is TGTGCCAGCGGGACAGGGACAAATTCACCCCTCCACTTT. Translation gives CASGTGTNSPLHF.

This clone showed up just once. The V and J genes are TRBV10-3 and TRBJ2-5, with 8 bases fitting TRBD1. Germline loops: CDR1 ENHRY, CDR2 SYGVKD. The CDR3 extends over 13 amino acids. V lost 6 bases to trimming and J lost 3 bases; unmatched junction nucleotides: 3. The CDR3 region is CAISPGQEETQYF. The CDR3 coding sequence is TGTGCCATCAGCCCGGGACAGGAAGAGACCCAGTACTTC.

J is TRBJ2-7 and V is TRBV5-8; D is ambiguous. Looked up from germline, CDR1 is SGHTS and CDR2 is YDEGEE. The germline V and J ends were trimmed by 4 bases and 2 bases, with 10 bases remaining between them. There are 13 residues in the CDR3. The DNA of the CDR3 is TGTGCCAGCAGCACCCGTCAGGCCTACGAGCAGTACTTC. Its translation is CASSTRQAYEQYF. Based on the CDR3 plus reference TRBV5-8 and TRBJ2-7, the full variable domain is EAGVTQSPTHLIKTRGQQATLRCSPISGHTSVYWYQQALGLGLQFLLWYDEGEERNRGNFPPRFSGRQFPNYSSELNVNALELEDSALYLCASSTRQAYEQYFGPGTRLTVT.

In its sample, this clone was seen a few times. V gene TRBV21-1 combines with J gene TRBJ2-1; the D call TRBD2 from the table was never checked on the DNA. TRBV21-1 is a documented pseudogene. The CDR3 extends over 17 amino acids. The CDR3 loop is CASNRTSLEDPYPEQFF. CDR3 bases: TGTGCCAGCAACAGGACTAGCCTCGAAGATCCCTATCCGGAGCAGTTCTTC.

This clone was detected only once. The chain uses TRBV14 and TRBJ1-1, with 11 bases lining up with TRBD1. Germline loops: CDR1 SGHDN, CDR2 FVKESK. J gave up 11 bases and V 0 bases, and 11 bases lay outside the gene matches. This CDR3 is 16 amino acids long. The CDR3 bases are TGTGCCAGCAGCCAAGATCCGGGACAGGGGGACCATGATGCTTTCTTT. Amino acids: CASSQDPGQGDHDAFF.

The rearrangement links TRBV19 to TRBJ2-6, with 7 bases matching TRBD2. Germline V gives CDR1 LNHDA, CDR2 SQIVND (reference sequence). Trimming removed 7 bases from V and 4 bases from J; junction bases left unmatched: 16. This CDR3 is built from 18 residues. This chain's CDR3 is CASTPGGQGPRGANVLTF. CDR3 sequence (DNA): TGTGCCAGTACCCCGGGGGGTCAGGGCCCAAGGGGGGCCAACGTCCTGACTTTC.

The genes are TRBV6-1 and TRBJ1-4; tentative D call: TRBD1 (6 bases). The CDR3 covers 15 residues. The germline CDR1 and CDR2 sequences are MNHNS and SASEGT. The V and J ends lost 1 base and 6 bases respectively, with 12 bases between them. This CDR3 reads CASSEDGQKDEKLFF. The DNA of the CDR3 is TGTGCCAGCAGTGAAGACGGACAGAAGGATGAAAAACTGTTTTTT.

The rearrangement links TRBV13 to TRBJ1-2, with 8 bases lining up with TRBD1. The CDR3 totals 16 residues. V lost 4 bases and J lost 3; bases outside the gene matches: 10. Germline-derived CDR1 and CDR2 are PRHDT and FYEKMQ (reference sequence). CDR3 in DNA: TGTGCCAGCAGCTCGGACAGGGCAGATCTTTACTATGGCTACACCTTC. It is translated as CASSSDRADLYYGYTF.

The chain employs TRBV9 and TRBJ1-2; 10 bases line up with TRBD1. Trimming removed 4 bases from V and 5 bases from J; junction bases left unmatched: 8. CDR1 is SGDLS and CDR2 is YYNGEE in the germline V gene. This CDR3 comprises 15 residues. This CDR3 reads CASSPGGQGSYGYTF. Written as DNA, the CDR3 is TGTGCCAGCAGCCCTGGGGGACAGGGGTCTTATGGCTACACCTTC.

V is TRBV7-2 and J is TRBJ2-1; 8 bases are a match to TRBD2. The length of the CDR3 is 15 residues. Trimming removed 5 bases from V and 7 bases from J; junction bases left unmatched: 10. Germline V gene sequence: CDR1 SGHTA, CDR2 FQGNSA. CDR3 sequence (DNA): TGTGCCAGCAGCCCCAGCGGGGGCGTGTGGAATGAGCAGTTCTTC. This gives the protein CASSPSGGVWNEQFF.

The rearrangement uses TRBV30 and TRBJ1-4, with D possibly matching TRBD1 (5 bases). The CDR3 totals 12 residues. Trimming took 8 bases from V and 5 from J, leaving 12 bases between them. CDR1 GTSNPN and CDR2 SVGIG come from the germline V gene (reference sequence). The DNA for the CDR3 is TGTGCCGTAGACAGTGAGAATGAAAAACTGTTTTTT. It specifies CAVDSENEKLFF.

The gene calls are TRBV10-3 and TRBJ1-6; 7 bases are shared with TRBD1. J lost 10 bases, V lost 6 bases, and 6 bases had no gene match. Germline V lookup: CDR1 ENHRY, CDR2 SYGVKD. This CDR3 comprises 13 residues. The CDR3 loop reads CAIRGQSNSPLHF. In DNA form, the CDR3 reads TGTGCCATCAGGGGACAGAGTAACTCACCCCTCCACTTT.

This clone occurred a few times. This chain joins TRBV19 and TRBJ1-5; 8 nucleotides line up with TRBD1. V gave up 3 bases and J gave up 4 bases; unmatched junction bases: 5. CDR3 length: 15 residues. The germline CDR1 and CDR2 sequences are LNHDA and SQIVND (reference sequence). As DNA, the CDR3 is TGTGCCAGTAGTATCCAGACAGGGGTGAATCAGCCCCAGCATTTT. Translated, it gives CASSIQTGVNQPQHF.

The chain carries TRBV2 and TRBJ2-2, with 8 bases that match TRBD1. Looked up from germline, CDR1 is SNHLY and CDR2 is FYNNEI. Trimming took 6 bases from V and 3 from J; bases not matched to a gene: 9. This CDR3 has 16 amino acids. The CDR3 region is CASRETGVGDTGELFF. The CDR3 DNA is TGTGCCAGCAGGGAGACAGGGGTCGGCGACACCGGGGAGCTGTTTTTT.

The chain recombines TRBV11-2 with TRBJ1-2, with a tentative D call TRBD1 (5 bases). CDR3 length: 16 amino acids. CDR1 and CDR2 (germline): SGHAT, FQNNGV. The V end lost 5 bases, the J end lost 4 bases, and 20 bases lay between the germline ends. CDR3 sequence reads: CASSPLPQGWGYGYTF. CDR3 DNA: TGTGCCAGCAGCCCGTTGCCTCAGGGTTGGGGCTATGGCTACACCTTC. The whole variable domain, remainder taken from reference TRBV11-2 and TRBJ1-2, is EAGVAQSPRYKIIEKRQSVAFWCNPISGHATLYWYQQILGQGPKLLIQFQNNGVVDDSQLPKDRFSAERLKGVDSTLKIQPAKLEDSAVYLCASSPLPQGWGYGYTFGSGTRLTVV.

The rearrangement uses TRBV12-3 or TRBV12-4 and TRBJ2-1, with TRBD2 matching over 8 bases. The V segment lost 1 base and the J segment 15 bases; nucleotides outside the gene matches: 5. The CDR3 loop spans 12 amino acids. The CDR3 nucleotides are TGTGCCAGCAGTTTAGGTCCTAGCGGGTGGTTCTTC. As protein: CASSLGPSGWFF.

The V and J genes are TRBV5-1 and TRBJ1-4, with D tentatively TRBD1 (6 bases). Deletions cut 3 bases from V and 7 bases from J, with 16 bases between. The length of the CDR3 is 15 residues. From germline, CDR1 is SGHRS and CDR2 YFSETQ. CDR3 coding DNA: TGCGCCAGCAGCTCAACCGGGACAAGGGTTGAAAAACTGTTTTTT. It encodes CASSSTGTRVEKLFF.

The rearrangement links TRBV24-1 to TRBJ2-3; 8 nucleotides align to TRBD2. V lost 5 bases and J lost 0; bases outside the gene matches: 6. The CDR3 covers 16 residues. The germline V gene has CDR1 KGHDR and CDR2 SFDVKD. This CDR3 reads CATSARGGGSTDTQYF. Here the CDR3 DNA reads TGTGCCACCAGTGCCCGAGGCGGGGGGAGCACAGATACGCAGTATTTT.